A selection of T cell receptor beta chains follows, all from one sample in a study of blood T cell repertoires in COVID-19. Only in-frame clones appear in the TCRdb table, and some are missing; sequencing was by immunoSEQ multiplex PCR. The table lists roughly 200,000 clones, roughly 87% of them singletons. Sequences were obtained from PBMCs or T cells enriched from blood (not recorded which). Source of these receptors: a man aged 25-40 years in a cohort exposed to, infected with or recovered from COVID-19 (not recorded which). The CDR3 runs from the conserved cysteine through the conserved F or W. The order of the fields is D gene, J gene, clone size, V gene, CDR3 protein, CDR3 DNA. D genes are given only for firm matches. Expanded clones get a size class; other rows say once, few or many, or leave the size out.

D gene: -; J gene: TRBJ2-2; clone size: -; V gene: TRBV27; CDR3 protein: CASNRNRANTGELFF; CDR3 DNA: TGTGCCAGCAATCGTAACAGGGCAAACACCGGGGAGCTGTTTTTT
D gene: -; J gene: TRBJ1-1; clone size: -; V gene: TRBV12-3/TRBV12-4; CDR3 protein: CASKAGMNTEAFF; CDR3 DNA: TGTGCCAGCAAGGCAGGAATGAACACTGAAGCTTTCTTT
D gene: -; J gene: TRBJ2-3; clone size: once; V gene: TRBV19; CDR3 protein: CASSIEGDGTDTQYF; CDR3 DNA: TGTGCCAGTAGTATAGAGGGCGATGGCACAGATACGCAGTATTTT
D gene: -; J gene: TRBJ1-1; clone size: -; V gene: TRBV4-1; CDR3 protein: CASRKHTGRDTEAFF; CDR3 DNA: TGCGCCAGCAGGAAACATACAGGGAGGGACACTGAAGCTTTCTTT
D gene: TRBD1; J gene: TRBJ1-3; clone size: -; V gene: TRBV5-1; CDR3 protein: CASSLNGQGSGNTIYF; CDR3 DNA: TGCGCCAGCAGCTTAAATGGACAGGGGAGTGGAAACACCATATATTTT
D gene: -; J gene: TRBJ2-2; clone size: few; V gene: TRBV18; CDR3 protein: CASSPQGSGELFF; CDR3 DNA: TGTGCCAGCTCCCCCCAGGGTTCCGGGGAGCTGTTTTTT
D gene: TRBD1; J gene: TRBJ2-1; clone size: many; V gene: TRBV19; CDR3 protein: CASRRQGPYNEQFF; CDR3 DNA: TGTGCCAGCCGCCGACAGGGACCCTACAATGAGCAGTTCTTC
D gene: -; J gene: TRBJ2-3; clone size: -; V gene: TRBV15; CDR3 protein: CATSRDRYTDTQYF; CDR3 DNA: TGTGCCACCAGCAGAGACAGGTACACAGATACGCAGTATTTT
D gene: -; J gene: TRBJ2-3; clone size: -; V gene: TRBV5-1; CDR3 protein: CASSLAGGDTQYF; CDR3 DNA: TGCGCCAGCAGCTTGGCGGGTGGAGATACGCAGTATTTT
D gene: -; J gene: TRBJ1-3; clone size: few; V gene: TRBV6-5; CDR3 protein: CASSYLPIGNTIYF; CDR3 DNA: TGTGCCAGCAGTTACCTTCCTATTGGAAACACCATATATTTT
D gene: TRBD2; J gene: TRBJ2-1; clone size: once; V gene: TRBV19; CDR3 protein: CASSMGGSFREQFF; CDR3 DNA: TGTGCCAGTAGTATGGGCGGGAGTTTCAGAGAGCAGTTCTTC
D gene: TRBD2; J gene: TRBJ2-3; clone size: -; V gene: TRBV7-2; CDR3 protein: CASSPRGAGADTQYF; CDR3 DNA: TGTGCCAGCAGCCCGAGAGGAGCGGGAGCCGATACGCAGTATTTT
D gene: TRBD2; J gene: TRBJ2-5; clone size: -; V gene: TRBV4-1; CDR3 protein: CASSVPWGLAGNQETQYF; CDR3 DNA: TGCGCCAGCAGCGTCCCCTGGGGTCTAGCGGGTAACCAAGAGACCCAGTACTTC
D gene: TRBD1; J gene: TRBJ1-1; clone size: -; V gene: TRBV9; CDR3 protein: CASSSAGTGNTEAFF; CDR3 DNA: TGTGCCAGCAGCTCCGCCGGGACAGGAAACACTGAAGCTTTCTTT
D gene: TRBD1; J gene: TRBJ1-3; clone size: once; V gene: TRBV29-1; CDR3 protein: CSAMEGTGSGNTIYF; CDR3 DNA: TGCAGCGCCATGGAAGGGACAGGATCTGGAAACACCATATATTTT
D gene: TRBD1; J gene: TRBJ2-5; clone size: -; V gene: TRBV5-1; CDR3 protein: CASSLEDRGGFISETQYF; CDR3 DNA: TGCGCCAGCAGCTTGGAAGACAGGGGTGGATTTATCAGCGAGACCCAGTACTTC
D gene: TRBD2; J gene: TRBJ2-3; clone size: -; V gene: TRBV3-1/TRBV3-2; CDR3 protein: CASSQDSVSSGKISTDTQYF; CDR3 DNA: TGTGCCAGCAGCCAAGATTCGGTGTCAAGCGGGAAAATTAGCACAGATACGCAGTATTTT
D gene: TRBD2; J gene: TRBJ2-3; clone size: -; V gene: TRBV7-2; CDR3 protein: CASSLGAGGGPDTQYF; CDR3 DNA: TGTGCCAGCAGCTTAGGAGCGGGGGGGGGCCCAGATACGCAGTATTTT
D gene: -; J gene: TRBJ1-5; clone size: -; V gene: TRBV28; CDR3 protein: CASSLFREGNQPQHF; CDR3 DNA: TGTGCCAGCAGTTTATTCAGGGAGGGGAATCAGCCCCAGCATTTT
D gene: TRBD1; J gene: TRBJ1-2; clone size: -; V gene: TRBV24-1; CDR3 protein: CATSDPGQGYGYTF; CDR3 DNA: TGTGCCACCAGTGATCCTGGACAGGGTTATGGCTACACCTTC
D gene: -; J gene: TRBJ1-5; clone size: -; V gene: TRBV11-2; CDR3 protein: CASSLGLGGDQPQHF; CDR3 DNA: TGTGCCAGCAGCCTCGGCCTCGGAGGGGATCAGCCCCAGCATTTT
D gene: -; J gene: TRBJ2-5; clone size: -; V gene: TRBV9; CDR3 protein: CASSTGTNQETQYF; CDR3 DNA: TGTGCCAGCAGCACAGGGACTAACCAAGAGACCCAGTACTTC
D gene: TRBD1; J gene: TRBJ2-5; clone size: once; V gene: TRBV19; CDR3 protein: CASAGGAETQYF; CDR3 DNA: TGTGCCAGTGCAGGGGGCGCGGAGACCCAGTACTTC
D gene: TRBD2; J gene: TRBJ2-7; clone size: -; V gene: TRBV29-1; CDR3 protein: CSVEKSGGYEQYF; CDR3 DNA: TGCAGCGTTGAGAAAAGCGGGGGCTACGAGCAGTACTTC
D gene: -; J gene: TRBJ1-5; clone size: -; V gene: TRBV27; CDR3 protein: CASSPLGRQPQHF; CDR3 DNA: TGTGCCAGCAGTCCTTTAGGGAGACAGCCCCAGCATTTT
D gene: TRBD1; J gene: TRBJ1-2; clone size: -; V gene: TRBV15; CDR3 protein: CATSIPGTGYGYTF; CDR3 DNA: TGTGCCACCAGCATTCCCGGGACAGGCTATGGCTACACCTTC
D gene: -; J gene: TRBJ2-1; clone size: -; V gene: TRBV9; CDR3 protein: CASSLRNSRGSIHNEQFF; CDR3 DNA: TGTGCCAGCAGCCTCCGGAACTCCCGGGGGTCTATCCACAATGAGCAGTTCTTC
D gene: TRBD1; J gene: TRBJ2-2; clone size: -; V gene: TRBV18; CDR3 protein: CASSPKDRANTGELFF; CDR3 DNA: TGTGCCAGCTCACCTAAAGACAGGGCAAACACCGGGGAGCTGTTTTTT
D gene: -; J gene: TRBJ1-2; clone size: -; V gene: TRBV2; CDR3 protein: CASSVTTGIVGYTF; CDR3 DNA: TGTGCCAGCAGTGTAACAACAGGGATAGTAGGCTACACCTTC
D gene: -; J gene: TRBJ2-2; clone size: -; V gene: TRBV9; CDR3 protein: CASSVASLSGNTGELFF; CDR3 DNA: TGTGCCAGCAGCGTAGCGTCTTTGAGCGGGAACACCGGGGAGCTGTTTTTT
D gene: -; J gene: TRBJ1-5; clone size: -; V gene: TRBV3-1/TRBV3-2; CDR3 protein: CASSQTGSPNQPQHF; CDR3 DNA: TGTGCCAGCAGCCAGACAGGCTCTCCTAATCAGCCCCAGCATTTT
D gene: -; J gene: TRBJ2-1; clone size: -; V gene: TRBV7-3; CDR3 protein: CASSLGQRNEQFF; CDR3 DNA: TGTGCCAGCAGCTTGGGACAAAGGAATGAGCAGTTCTTC
D gene: TRBD1; J gene: TRBJ1-4; clone size: -; V gene: TRBV18; CDR3 protein: CASSPQTVRQGGEKLFF; CDR3 DNA: TGTGCCAGCTCACCGCAGACCGTACGACAGGGCGGAGAAAAACTGTTTTTT
D gene: -; J gene: TRBJ1-2; clone size: -; V gene: TRBV4-2; CDR3 protein: CASSQDHFQGFEWVYGYTF; CDR3 DNA: TGTGCCAGCAGCCAAGATCATTTCCAGGGGTTTGAATGGGTTTATGGCTACACCTTC
D gene: TRBD1; J gene: TRBJ2-3; clone size: once; V gene: TRBV29-1; CDR3 protein: CSGTRGYTDTQYF; CDR3 DNA: TGCAGCGGTACCAGGGGGTACACAGATACGCAGTATTTT
D gene: TRBD2; J gene: TRBJ2-7; clone size: few; V gene: TRBV7-2; CDR3 protein: CASSIGLAGGREQYF; CDR3 DNA: TGTGCCAGCAGCATCGGACTAGCGGGAGGACGCGAGCAGTACTTC
D gene: TRBD1; J gene: TRBJ2-1; clone size: -; V gene: TRBV7-3; CDR3 protein: CASSWTGMFEQFF; CDR3 DNA: TGTGCCAGCAGCTGGACAGGAATGTTTGAGCAGTTCTTC
D gene: -; J gene: TRBJ2-1; clone size: -; V gene: TRBV7-2; CDR3 protein: CASSLRQVYNEQFF; CDR3 DNA: TGTGCCAGCAGCTTAAGGCAGGTCTACAATGAGCAGTTCTTC
D gene: -; J gene: TRBJ2-1; clone size: -; V gene: TRBV27; CDR3 protein: CASSFWGKGREGDNEQFF; CDR3 DNA: TGTGCCAGCAGTTTTTGGGGCAAAGGGCGGGAAGGGGACAATGAGCAGTTCTTC
D gene: TRBD1; J gene: TRBJ1-1; clone size: -; V gene: TRBV18; CDR3 protein: CASSPLTTLQGADTEAFF; CDR3 DNA: TGTGCCAGCTCACCACTCACTACCCTGCAGGGGGCTGACACTGAAGCTTTCTTT
D gene: -; J gene: TRBJ2-3; clone size: few; V gene: TRBV7-3; CDR3 protein: CASSSSLRGTDTQYF; CDR3 DNA: TGTGCCAGCAGCTCTAGCCTGAGGGGCACAGATACGCAGTATTTT
D gene: TRBD1; J gene: TRBJ1-5; clone size: few; V gene: TRBV2; CDR3 protein: CASRGQGASNQPQHF; CDR3 DNA: TGTGCCAGCAGAGGACAGGGGGCTAGCAATCAGCCCCAGCATTTT
D gene: TRBD1; J gene: TRBJ1-4; clone size: -; V gene: TRBV11-2; CDR3 protein: CASSNTQRTGNEKLFF; CDR3 DNA: TGTGCCAGCAGCAATACCCAACGGACAGGGAATGAAAAACTGTTTTTT